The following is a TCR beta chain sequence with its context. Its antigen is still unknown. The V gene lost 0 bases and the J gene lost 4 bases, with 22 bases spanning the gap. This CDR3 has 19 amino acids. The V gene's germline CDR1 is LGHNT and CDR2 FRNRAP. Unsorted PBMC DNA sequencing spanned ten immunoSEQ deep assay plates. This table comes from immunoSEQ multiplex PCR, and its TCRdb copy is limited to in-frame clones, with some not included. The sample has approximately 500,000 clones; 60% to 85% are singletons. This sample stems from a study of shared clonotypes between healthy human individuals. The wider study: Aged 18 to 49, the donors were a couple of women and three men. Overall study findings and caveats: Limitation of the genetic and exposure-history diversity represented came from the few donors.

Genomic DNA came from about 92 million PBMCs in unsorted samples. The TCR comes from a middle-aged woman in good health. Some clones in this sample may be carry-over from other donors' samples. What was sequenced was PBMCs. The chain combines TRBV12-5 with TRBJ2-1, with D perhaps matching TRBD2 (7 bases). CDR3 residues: CASGLVPLGGLAEYNEQFF. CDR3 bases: TGTGCTAGTGGTTTGGTACCTTTGGGGGGGCTAGCGGAGTACAATGAGCAGTTCTTC.